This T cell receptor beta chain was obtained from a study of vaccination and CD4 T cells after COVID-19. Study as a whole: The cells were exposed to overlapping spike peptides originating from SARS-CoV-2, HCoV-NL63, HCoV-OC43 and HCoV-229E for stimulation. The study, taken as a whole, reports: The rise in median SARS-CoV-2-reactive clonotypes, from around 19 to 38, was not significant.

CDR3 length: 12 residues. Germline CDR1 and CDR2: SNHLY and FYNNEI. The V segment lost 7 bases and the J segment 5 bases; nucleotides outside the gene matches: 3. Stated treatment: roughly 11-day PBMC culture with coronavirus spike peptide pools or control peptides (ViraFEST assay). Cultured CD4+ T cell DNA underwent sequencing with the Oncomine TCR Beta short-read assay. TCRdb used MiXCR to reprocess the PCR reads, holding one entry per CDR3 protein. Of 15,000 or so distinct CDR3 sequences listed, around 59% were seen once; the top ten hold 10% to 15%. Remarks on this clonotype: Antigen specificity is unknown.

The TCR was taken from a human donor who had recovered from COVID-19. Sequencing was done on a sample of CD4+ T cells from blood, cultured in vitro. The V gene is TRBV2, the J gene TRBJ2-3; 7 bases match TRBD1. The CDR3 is CASNRGGDTQYF. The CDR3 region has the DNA TGTGCCAGCAACAGGGGTGGAGATACGCAGTATTTT.